This section outlines one T cell receptor beta chain sequence together with its context. This clone was seen only a few times. Its recognized antigen is unknown. There are no base qualities to consult, and no much larger clone falls within one base. TCRbeta CDR3 regions were amplified from genomic DNA by means of the immunoSEQ Assay, a bias-controlled multiplex PCR. As for the authors' bioinformatics: The number of nucleated cells in each sample was estimated by amplification of reference gene primers within the assay. Sequence reads were collapsed and filtered to measure the absolute abundance of every unique TCRbeta CDR3 rearrangement. For each sample, productive Simpson clonality was calculated as the square root of Simpson's diversity index over productive rearrangements. Held by TCRdb, this immuneACCESS table contains in-frame sequences only and omits some clones. Under half of the omission traces to an unresolved V gene where checked; the cause of the rest is unknown. V, J and clone size are taken as reported in that table, and D and trimming were inferred from the DNA itself. Counted in this sample were about 230,000 clones; roughly 79% of them appeared once. Roughly 7.4% of the sample lies in the top ten.

At one collaborating source in Seattle, patients were enrolled during active infection and were followed longitudinally through the course of disease. Collaborating institutions collected whole blood in K2EDTA tubes following their own protocols. For TCRbeta analysis, collaborator samples were shipped as frozen whole blood, as isolated PBMCs, or as DNA extracted from either sample type. From a lookup of the germline V gene, CDR1 and CDR2 are MRHNA and SNTAGT. Trimming removed 3 bases from V and 0 bases from J, leaving 15 bases between the germline ends. Reading from cysteine to phenylalanine, the CDR3 counts 17 amino acids. Just CDR3 DNA is preserved here, 51 bases in frame from base 1. This sample is part of a study of blood T cell repertoires in COVID-19 (TCRdb year 2020). Regarding the research as a whole: Collaborator samples came from the United States, Italy and Spain and covered acute and convalescent phases of COVID-19. The repertoires were released in a freely available public database intended as a resource for research on the immune response to SARS-CoV-2. The samples were drawn from the first 160 participants of the ongoing ImmuneRACE study and from some 1,300 subjects provided by 6 global collaborators. HLA class I and class II types, where available, came from metadata supplied by the sample provider rather than from assay-based typing. The prospective study material was composed of cDNA or gDNA derived from T cells, B-cell-depleted T cells, or PBMCs. A de-identified subject ID, COVID-19 status, age in years and sex were almost always included in the sample metadata. Subjects who had been exposed to COVID-19, were actively infected with it, or had recovered from it provided the deeply sampled blood TCRbeta repertoires that made up the dataset.

Broad study findings and their caveats: The quantity of clinical and demographic metadata differed by source and by participant and was supplied without curation.

The sequence derives from a woman of 80 years or more with COVID-19, enrolled during active disease. What was sequenced was peripheral blood. The chain links TRBV6-4 with TRBJ2-1; TRBD2 might be the D gene, on 5 matching bases. The DNA reads TGTGCCAGCAGTGAAGTTGGGAGAACGGGCTCCTACAATGAGCAGTTCTTC. Translated, this is CASSEVGRTGSYNEQFF.